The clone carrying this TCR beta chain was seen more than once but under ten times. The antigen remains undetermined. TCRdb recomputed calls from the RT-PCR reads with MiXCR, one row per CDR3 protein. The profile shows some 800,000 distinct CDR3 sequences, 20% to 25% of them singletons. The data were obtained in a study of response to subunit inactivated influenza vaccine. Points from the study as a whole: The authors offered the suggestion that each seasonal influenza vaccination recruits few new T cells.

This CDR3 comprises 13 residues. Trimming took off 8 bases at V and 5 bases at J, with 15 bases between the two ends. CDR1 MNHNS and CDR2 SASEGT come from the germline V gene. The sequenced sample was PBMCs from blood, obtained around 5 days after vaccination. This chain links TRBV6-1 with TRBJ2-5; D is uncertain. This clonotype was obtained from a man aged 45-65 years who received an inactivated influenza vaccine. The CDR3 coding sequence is TGTGCCAGCCACTTAAGGGTGGGGGAGACCCAGTACTTC. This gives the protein CASHLRVGETQYF.